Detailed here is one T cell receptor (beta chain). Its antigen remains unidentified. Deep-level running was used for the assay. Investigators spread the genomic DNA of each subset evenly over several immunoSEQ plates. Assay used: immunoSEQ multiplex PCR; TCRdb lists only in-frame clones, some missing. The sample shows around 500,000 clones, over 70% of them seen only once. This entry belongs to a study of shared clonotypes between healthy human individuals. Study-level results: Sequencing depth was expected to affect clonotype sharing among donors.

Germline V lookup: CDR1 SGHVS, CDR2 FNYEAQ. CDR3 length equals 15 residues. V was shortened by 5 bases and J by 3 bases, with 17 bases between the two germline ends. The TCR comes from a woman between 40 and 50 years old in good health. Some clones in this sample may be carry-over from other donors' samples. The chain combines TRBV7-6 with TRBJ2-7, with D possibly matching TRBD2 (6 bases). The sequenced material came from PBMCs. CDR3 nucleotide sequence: TGTGCCAGCAGCCCCGGGGCCGGGGGTTTCTACGAGCAGTACTTC. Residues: CASSPGAGGFYEQYF.